This T cell receptor beta chain was found in a study of CD8+ T cells in alopecia areata. Study summary: Oral tofacitinib (5 to 10 mg twice daily) was administered to treated patients.

Peripheral blood and lesional scalp punch biopsies were taken from alopecia areata patients. PBMCs were stained for CD3, CD4 and CD8, and CD4+ and CD8+ T cells were sorted. This clone was picked up a small number of times. Its antigen is not identified. Once RNA had been extracted, it was reverse transcribed into cDNA to act as the sequencing template. The assay was immunoSEQ multiplex PCR, and TCRdb's table has in-frame clones only and misses some. The table shows 100,000 to 150,000 clones, with about 46% occurring only once. Study-wide findings and caveats: Sequencing of scalp tissue also captures the resident alphabeta T cells of normal skin.

Per germline, CDR1 SGHDN and CDR2 FVKESK. Trimming left V 0 bases short and J 0 bases short, with 13 bases between. CDR3 length: 17 residues. The gene calls are TRBV14 and TRBJ2-3; a weak D match, TRBD2 (6 bases). The sequence was collected from a human donor with alopecia areata. The source material was CD8+ T cells sorted from blood, sampled at week 0. The CDR3 sequence is CASSQDLAGISTDTQYF. For the CDR3, the DNA is TGTGCCAGCAGCCAAGATCTTGCGGGGATAAGCACAGATACGCAGTATTTT.